The clone carrying this T cell receptor (beta chain) was counted once. The target antigen is unknown. The sample belongs to a study of cytomegalovirus exposure and HLA in healthy donors. Notes on the study in general: Roughly uniform sequencing depth across donors was assumed, possibly incorrectly. The study flagged some 170 TCR beta chains as cytomegalovirus-associated. TRBV6-2, TRBV6-3 and some other V segments were excluded as indistinguishable.

PCR primers comprised 60 Vbeta and 13 Jbeta primers. The data were produced by immunoSEQ multiplex PCR, yet TCRdb's version contains in-frame clones alone and is incomplete. The sample has about 35,000 clones, 80% seen once. CDR1 is MGHRA, CDR2 YSYEKL, per germline. V lost 4 bases to trimming and J lost 2 bases, with 14 bases between them. This CDR3 region has 15 residues. The chain uses TRBV4-1 and TRBJ1-1; D possibly corresponds to TRBD1 (5 bases). The source is a male donor in good health and CMV-seronegative. The sequenced sample consisted of PBMCs. The CDR3 nucleotides are TGCGCCAGCAGCCCTCTATGGCAGGGAAACACTGAAGCTTTCTTT. It specifies CASSPLWQGNTEAFF.